Sequencing of this TCR beta chain was carried out in a study of CD8 T cells in Susac syndrome (dated by TCRdb to between 2019 and 2020). Background on the whole study: Of the Susac syndrome patients who were sequenced, eight were in clinical remission while about 6 had clinically active disease. At blood withdrawal, Susac syndrome patients were either therapy-naive, taking corticosteroids (in some cases with IVIg as well), or taking IVIg alone. Whether CD8+ T cell activation and differentiation in Susac syndrome was antigen driven was tested using repertoire sequencing. Broad study findings and their caveats: In the CD4+ T cell repertoire of Susac syndrome patients, clonal expansion was not detected. The study acknowledged that relatively few individuals were included in the TCR sequencing and HLA analysis.

RNA was extracted using the RNeasy kit, and about 0.45 to 1 microgram was reverse transcribed with random hexamers. The immunoSEQ multiplex PCR assay, which covers 54 Vbeta and 13 Jbeta segments, was used to amplify TCR beta CDR3 regions. PCR amplification bias was corrected using a synthetic template baseline for primer optimization and computational correction. On the authors' methods: Reads were annotated to V, D and J genes per IMGT and analyzed with immunoSEQ Analyzer, keeping only productive sequences. Clonality was computed as one minus Shannon entropy normalized by log2 of the number of productive unique sequences. Public and private clones were assessed among the 100 most prevalent clones of each patient and control. A clone was defined as Susac-specific if it was absent from the healthy and MS cohorts, from some 1,100 published viral clones and from other ImmuneACCESS disease sequences. TCRdb trimmed the raw reads at Q25, called clones with MiXCR and kept productive beta chains. Every entry covers one CDR3 protein and lists the most common genes and DNA from its rows. TCRdb assigned the V and J calls; the authors' analysis was not used. The sample table records about 210,000 distinct CDR3 sequences; roughly 93% of these occur just once. Over 0.15% of the sample is taken by the ten largest.

Peripheral blood CD8+ and CD4+ T cells from healthy donors, Susac syndrome patients and multiple sclerosis patients were profiled by high-throughput TCR beta sequencing. The Susac syndrome patients fulfilled recently defined diagnostic criteria for either definite or probable disease. Bulk CD8+ and CD4+ T cells were purified magnetically by negative isolation, whereas CD8+ TEMRA cells were enriched by FACS. Blood was collected in EDTA tubes and processed within 24 hours, with PBMCs isolated through density gradient centrifugation. PBMCs intended for TCR sequencing were cryopreserved in liquid nitrogen and thawed later in a water bath at 37 degrees C. Purity of sorted or isolated CD4+, CD8+ and CD8+ TEMRA cells was at least 90%. The CDR3 holds 13 amino acids from the cysteine to the phenylalanine. Only the CDR3 portion is preserved as DNA: 39 bases, with reading frame beginning at the first base. Reading the germline V gene (reference sequence) gives CDR1 DFQATT and CDR2 SNEGSKA. The trim is 4 bases for V and 1 base for J, with a gap of 8 bases between the germline ends.

As concerns this clonotype: The target of this receptor is not known. No much larger clone exists at a distance of one base, and base qualities are not known.

The rearranged segments are TRBV20-1 and TRBJ2-1; a weak D assignment points to TRBD1 (5 bases agree). The sequenced sample was CD4+ T cells from PBMCs. This receptor was obtained from a human donor with Susac syndrome. The CDR3 amino acid sequence is: CSATGISYNEQFF. Read as DNA, the sequence is TGCAGTGCTACAGGGATATCCTACAATGAGCAGTTCTTC.